The 24 T cell receptor beta chains in this list originate from one sample, sequenced in a study of blood T cells in healthy people across ages. Sample-barcoded 5' priming and a J-beta primer mix drove a second PCR of roughly 6 to 12 cycles. TCRdb analysed the 5' RACE reads with MiXCR anew, one entry per CDR3 protein. This table holds 780,000 or so distinct CDR3 sequences, roughly 56% found once. The specimen was blood. Source of these receptors: a middle-aged man in good health.

The chain couples TRBV7-9 to TRBJ2-1; D gene uncertain. The CDR3 consists of 15 residues. V dropped 4 bases and J dropped 10 bases, with 20 bases sitting between them. Germline CDR1 and CDR2: SEHNR and FQNEAQ (reference sequence). CDR3: CASSSYRLRTGEQFF. The CDR3 nucleotides read TGTGCCAGCAGCTCTTATAGGCTTCGGACGGGCGAGCAGTTCTTC.

The chain employs TRBV20-1 and TRBJ1-1; D is perhaps TRBD1 (5 bases). This CDR3 comprises 12 residues. The V end was cut by 5 bases, the J end by 7 bases, with 14 bases between. CDR1 is DFQATT, CDR2 SNEGSKA, per germline (reference sequence). This chain's CDR3 is CSAPGTAGEAFF. DNA of the CDR3: TGCAGTGCTCCAGGGACGGCAGGTGAAGCTTTCTTT.

CDR3 loop: CASSSDRREGQPQHF. The DNA for the CDR3 is TGTGCCAGCAGCTCAGATAGACGGGAGGGACAGCCCCAGCATTTT. This chain links TRBV7-9 with TRBJ1-5; no reliable D call. The V gene's germline CDR1 is SEHNR and CDR2 FQNEAQ (reference sequence). CDR3 length equals 15 residues. V was trimmed by 4 bases and J by 7 bases, leaving 17 bases between them.

The chain combines TRBV20-1 with TRBJ2-5, with TRBD2 matching over 8 bases. The CDR3 length is 13 residues. Germline CDR1 is DFQATT and CDR2 is SNEGSKA (reference sequence). Losses at the gene ends were 5 bases for V and 5 bases for J; bases not matched to a gene: 7. As DNA, the CDR3 is TGCAGTGCTCCCCCGAGCGGGGGCGAGACCCAGTACTTC. This encodes CSAPPSGGETQYF.

This sequence joins TRBV7-2 and TRBJ2-5, with D possibly TRBD2 on 5 matching bases. The CDR3 loop spans 16 amino acids. V lost 2 bases, J lost 2 bases, and 15 bases lay in between. The germline V gene has CDR1 SGHTA and CDR2 FQGNSA. The CDR3 region has the DNA TGTGCCAGCAGCTTAAATTCCGGGAATGTACAAGAGACCCAGTACTTC. This translates into CASSLNSGNVQETQYF.

V gene TRBV12-3 or TRBV12-4 combines with J gene TRBJ2-1; the D gene is possibly TRBD1 (6 bases). This CDR3 has 15 residues. V lost 2 bases and J lost 2, with 10 bases in between. The CDR3 DNA follows: TGTGCCAGCAGTTTAACAGGGTGGACCTACAATGAGCAGTTCTTC. Protein: CASSLTGWTYNEQFF.

This clonotype has only a few counts. The rearrangement joins TRBV7-2 to TRBJ2-7, with D uncertain. The J call could be wrong; TRBJ2-5 is a better fit for the DNA end. Germline values: CDR1 SGHTA, CDR2 FQGNSA. There are 15 residues in the CDR3. The chain's CDR3 is CASSPRFLGEKTQYF. Written as DNA, the CDR3 is TGTGCCAGCAGCCCCCGTTTTCTTGGGGAAAAGACCCAGTACTTC.

This clonotype has a handful of counts. The chain is built from TRBV28 and TRBJ2-3; the match to TRBD2 covers 8 bases. Unmatched junction bases numbered 7, after V lost 7 bases and J lost 1 base. Looked up from germline, CDR1 is MDHEN and CDR2 is SYDVKM. The CDR3 covers 15 residues. CDR3 nucleotide sequence: TGTGCCAGCAACCTTCTAGCGGGTGGCACAGATACGCAGTATTTT. The encoded protein is CASNLLAGGTDTQYF. Together with reference TRBV28 and TRBJ2-3, the CDR3 gives the full variable domain: DVKVTQSSRYLVKRTGEKVFLECVQDMDHENMFWYRQDPGLGLRLIYFSYDVKMKEKGDIPEGYSVSREKKERFSLILESASTNQTSMYLCASNLLAGGTDTQYFGPGTRLTVL.

This clonotype turned up a few times. The chain carries TRBV7-2 and TRBJ2-1; 9 nucleotides line up with TRBD2. CDR1 and CDR2 from the germline V gene are SGHTA and FQGNSA. The CDR3 is made up of 15 amino acids. Losses at the gene ends were 1 base for V and 2 bases for J; bases not matched to a gene: 0. The CDR3 DNA reads TGTGCCAGCAGCTTAGGGACTAGCGCCTACAATGAGCAGTTCTTC. Amino acids: CASSLGTSAYNEQFF. The full variable domain, with the rest looked up from reference TRBV7-2 and TRBJ2-1, is GAGVSQSPSNKVTEKGKDVELRCDPISGHTALYWYRQSLGQGLEFLIYFQGNSAPDKSGLPSDRFSAERTGGSVSTLTIQRTQQEDSAVYLCASSLGTSAYNEQFFGPGTRLTVL.

CDR3 loop: CASSLIVGQGVKETQYF. The CDR3 DNA is TGTGCCAGCAGCTTGATAGTTGGACAGGGGGTTAAAGAGACCCAGTACTTC. This chain joins TRBV11-3 and TRBJ2-7, with 10 bases identical to TRBD1. Matching the DNA end better, TRBJ2-5 makes the J call doubtful. The CDR3 contains 17 residues. CDR1 and CDR2 from the germline V gene are SGHNT and YENEEA.

There are a few counts of this clonotype. The chain links TRBV5-1 to TRBJ2-7; D might be TRBD1 (6 bases). The germline V and J ends were trimmed by 1 base and 6 bases, with 14 bases remaining between them. CDR3 length: 14 amino acids. The V gene's germline CDR1 is SGHRS and CDR2 YFSETQ. CDR3 residues: CASSLTGNVREQYF. CDR3 in DNA: TGCGCCAGCAGCTTGACAGGGAACGTTCGCGAGCAGTACTTC.

Only a few counts were recorded for this clonotype. The genes are TRBV6-6 and TRBJ2-7; the match to TRBD2 covers 10 bases. The CDR3 has 14 amino acids. The junction had 1 base not matched to a gene; V was cut back by 5 bases and J by 0 bases. From germline, CDR1 is MNHNY and CDR2 SVGAGI (reference sequence). The CDR3, as DNA: TGTGCCAGCAGTCGACTAGCGGGCTCCTACGAGCAGTACTTC. Translating gives CASSRLAGSYEQYF.

V is TRBV4-3 and J is TRBJ2-4; D is possibly TRBD2 (6 bases). V gave up 0 bases and J gave up 1 base, with 13 bases separating them. Germline values: CDR1 LGHNA, CDR2 YSLEER. The CDR3 contains 17 residues. CDR3: CASSQDRGAGAKNIQYF. CDR3 DNA sequence: TGCGCCAGCAGCCAAGATCGAGGCGCGGGGGCCAAAAACATTCAGTACTTC.

V is TRBV7-9 and J is TRBJ2-1, with D unclear. The CDR3 is 15 amino acids. V lost 5 bases and J 8 bases, leaving 19 bases between the germline ends. Germline V gene lookup returns CDR1 SEHNR and CDR2 FQNEAQ (reference sequence). The CDR3 protein is CASSPWSLGKDEQFF. CDR3 nucleotide sequence: TGTGCCAGCAGCCCTTGGTCCCTGGGGAAGGATGAGCAGTTCTTC.

This rearrangement joins TRBV5-1 to TRBJ2-1; 13 bases line up with TRBD2. The germline CDR1 and CDR2 sequences are SGHRS and YFSETQ. The CDR3 is 18 amino acids. V was clipped by 1 base and J by 6 bases; unmatched bases: 10. This chain's CDR3 is CASSLLFAGLAGSNEQFF. The CDR3 DNA follows: TGCGCCAGCAGCTTGCTGTTTGCGGGACTAGCGGGAAGCAATGAGCAGTTCTTC.

In this sample, this clonotype turned up a few times. The chain employs TRBV29-1 and TRBJ1-1; 7 positions agree with TRBD1. Germline CDR1 and CDR2: SQVTM and ANQGSEA. The V and J ends lost 4 bases and 3 bases, in that order; junction bases with no gene match: 2. The CDR3 runs 12 residues. For the CDR3, the DNA is TGCAGCGTTGCCGACAGGGACACTGAAGCTTTCTTT. It translates to CSVADRDTEAFF.

This clonotype was observed a handful of times. J is TRBJ2-4 and V is TRBV4-3; the D gene is possibly TRBD2 (7 bases). The J call is doubtful: the DNA matches TRBJ2-7 better. This CDR3 comprises 16 residues. Germline CDR1 and CDR2: LGHNA and YSLEER. This chain's CDR3 is CASSQESDGGPYEQYF. Written as DNA, the CDR3 is TGCGCCAGCAGCCAAGAAAGCGACGGGGGGCCCTACGAGCAGTACTTC.

The V gene is TRBV19, the J gene TRBJ2-4, with D unclear. The germline V and J ends were trimmed by 8 bases and 2 bases, with 10 bases remaining between them. CDR3 length: 13 residues. The germline gives CDR1 LNHDA, CDR2 SQIVND (reference sequence). The CDR3 DNA reads TGTGCCAGTGGGCCCGGAACCAAAAACATTCAGTACTTC. Amino acids: CASGPGTKNIQYF.

The rearrangement joins TRBV20-1 to TRBJ1-4; tentative D call: TRBD1 (6 bases). In germline, CDR1 is DFQATT, CDR2 SNEGSKA (reference sequence). The ends were cut back, 8 bases at V and 3 bases at J, with 13 bases in the middle. This CDR3 contains 13 residues. The CDR3 nucleotides are TGCAGTACCTCGTGGGGGCCTAATGAAAAACTGTTTTTT. This sequence encodes CSTSWGPNEKLFF.

The chain employs TRBV3-1 and TRBJ2-1; a possible D gene is TRBD1 (6 bases). The CDR3 spans 15 residues. V shed 3 bases and J shed 12 bases, with 21 bases lying between them. The germline V gene encodes CDR1 LGHDT and CDR2 YNNKEL (reference sequence). CDR3 sequence reads: CASSQGAHSVRGQFF. For the CDR3, the DNA is TGTGCCAGCAGCCAGGGGGCTCACTCAGTTAGGGGGCAGTTCTTC.

This rearrangement joins TRBV24-1 to TRBJ2-3; D is uncertain. The V end was cut by 1 base, the J end by 14 bases, with 18 bases between. The CDR3 spans 14 residues. CDR1 and CDR2 (germline): KGHDR, SFDVKD. The CDR3 loop reads CATSDLWRETPTYF. CDR3 sequence (DNA): TGTGCCACCAGTGATTTATGGCGCGAGACTCCTACGTATTTT.

V is TRBV7-8 and J is TRBJ2-3; D might be TRBD2 (5 bases). From germline, CDR1 is SGHVS and CDR2 FQNEAQ. V lost 5 bases and J 4 bases, leaving 19 bases between the germline ends. This CDR3 has 16 amino acids. CDR3 sequence reads: CASSPRRGSSSDTQYF. The CDR3 coding sequence is TGTGCCAGCAGCCCCCGTCGGGGTTCTAGTTCAGATACGCAGTATTTT.

The CDR3 here is CASSLVVSTTDTQYF. The CDR3 DNA is TGTGCCAGCAGCTTAGTGGTTAGCACAACAGATACGCAGTATTTT. V usage is TRBV7-2 and J usage is TRBJ2-3; D uncertain. Germline V gives CDR1 SGHTA, CDR2 FQGNSA. CDR3 length: 15 residues. V was shortened by 1 base and J by 3 bases, with 11 bases between the two germline ends.

The chain is built from TRBV7-3 and TRBJ1-2; D remains unclear. Trimming took 5 bases from V and 3 from J, leaving 10 bases between them. Germline CDR1 SGHTA, CDR2 FQGTGA. The CDR3 is made up of 13 amino acids. CDR3 region: CASSPGLYYGYTF. For the CDR3, the DNA is TGTGCCAGCAGCCCTGGGCTCTACTATGGCTACACCTTC.